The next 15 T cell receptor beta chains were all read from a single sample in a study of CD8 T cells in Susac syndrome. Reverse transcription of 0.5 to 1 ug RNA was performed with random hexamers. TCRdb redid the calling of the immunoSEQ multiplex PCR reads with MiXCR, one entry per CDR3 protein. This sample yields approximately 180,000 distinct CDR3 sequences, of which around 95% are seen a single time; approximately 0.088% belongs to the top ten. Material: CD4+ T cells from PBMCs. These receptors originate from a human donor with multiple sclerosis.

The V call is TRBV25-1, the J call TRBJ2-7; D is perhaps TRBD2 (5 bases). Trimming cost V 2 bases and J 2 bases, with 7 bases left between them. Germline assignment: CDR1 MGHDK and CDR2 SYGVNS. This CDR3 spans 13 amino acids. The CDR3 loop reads CASSERGTYEQYF. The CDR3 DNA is TGTGCCAGCAGTGAACGAGGGACCTACGAGCAGTACTTC.

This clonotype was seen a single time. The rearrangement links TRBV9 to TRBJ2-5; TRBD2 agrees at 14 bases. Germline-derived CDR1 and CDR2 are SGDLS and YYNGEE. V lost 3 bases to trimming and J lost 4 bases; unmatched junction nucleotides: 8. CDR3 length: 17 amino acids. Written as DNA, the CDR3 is TGTGCCAGCAGCGCGAACCCGGGACTAGCGGGAGTAGAGACCCAGTACTTC. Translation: CASSANPGLAGVETQYF. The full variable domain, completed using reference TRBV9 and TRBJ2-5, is DSGVTQTPKHLITATGQRVTLRCSPRSGDLSVYWYQQSLDQGLQFLIQYYNGEERAKGNILERFSAQQFPDLHSELNLSSLELGDSALYFCASSANPGLAGVETQYFGPGTRLLVL.

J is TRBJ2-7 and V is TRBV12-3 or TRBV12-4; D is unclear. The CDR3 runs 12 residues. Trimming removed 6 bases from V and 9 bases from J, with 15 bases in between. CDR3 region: CASSNTPASQYF. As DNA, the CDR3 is TGTGCCAGCAGCAACACACCGGCCTCGCAGTACTTC.

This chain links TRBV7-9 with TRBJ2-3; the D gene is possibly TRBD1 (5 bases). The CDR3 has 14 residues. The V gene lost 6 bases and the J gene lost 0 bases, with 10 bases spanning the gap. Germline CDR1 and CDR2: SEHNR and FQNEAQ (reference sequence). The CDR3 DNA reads TGTGCCAGCAGTTTTCAGGGTAGCACAGATACGCAGTATTTT. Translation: CASSFQGSTDTQYF.

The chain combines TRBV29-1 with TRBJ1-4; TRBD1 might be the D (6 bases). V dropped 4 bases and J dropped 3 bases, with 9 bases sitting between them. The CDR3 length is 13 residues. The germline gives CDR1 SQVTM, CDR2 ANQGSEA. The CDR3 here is CSVGEGANEKLFF. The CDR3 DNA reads TGCAGCGTTGGAGAGGGGGCTAATGAAAAACTGTTTTTT.

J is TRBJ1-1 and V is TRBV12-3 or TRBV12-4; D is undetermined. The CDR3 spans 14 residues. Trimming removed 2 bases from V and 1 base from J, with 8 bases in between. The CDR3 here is CASSLMVGNTEAFF. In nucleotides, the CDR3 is TGTGCCAGCAGTTTAATGGTGGGGAACACTGAAGCTTTCTTT.

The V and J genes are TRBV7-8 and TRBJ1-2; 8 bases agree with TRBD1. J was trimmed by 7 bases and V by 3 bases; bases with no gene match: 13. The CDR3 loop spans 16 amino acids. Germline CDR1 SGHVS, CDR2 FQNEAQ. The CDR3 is CASSLLGQALRAGYTF. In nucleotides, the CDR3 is TGTGCCAGCAGCTTGCTGGGACAGGCCCTGAGGGCTGGCTACACCTTC.

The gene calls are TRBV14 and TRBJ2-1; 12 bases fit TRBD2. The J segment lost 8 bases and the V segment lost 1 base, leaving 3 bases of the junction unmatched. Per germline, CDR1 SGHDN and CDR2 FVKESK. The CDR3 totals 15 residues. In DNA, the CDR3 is TGTGCCAGCAGCCAAGGACTAGCGGGGGTGGATGAGCAGTTCTTC. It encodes CASSQGLAGVDEQFF.

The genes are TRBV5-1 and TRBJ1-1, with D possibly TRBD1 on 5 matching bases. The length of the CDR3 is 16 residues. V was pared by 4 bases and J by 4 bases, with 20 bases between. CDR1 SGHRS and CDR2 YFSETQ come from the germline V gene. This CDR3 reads CASSLVGVRRSTEAFF. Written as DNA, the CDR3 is TGCGCCAGCAGCCTCGTGGGGGTACGGAGGAGCACTGAAGCTTTCTTT.

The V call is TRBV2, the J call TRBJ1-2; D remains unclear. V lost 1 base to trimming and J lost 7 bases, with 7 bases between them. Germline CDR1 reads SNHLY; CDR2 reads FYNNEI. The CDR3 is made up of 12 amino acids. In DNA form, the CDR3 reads TGTGCCAGCAGTGAAGGACAACTTGGCTACACCTTC. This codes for CASSEGQLGYTF.

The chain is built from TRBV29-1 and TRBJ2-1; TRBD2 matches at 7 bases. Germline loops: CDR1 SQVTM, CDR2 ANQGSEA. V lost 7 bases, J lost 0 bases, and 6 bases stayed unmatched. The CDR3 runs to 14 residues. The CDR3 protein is CSAPSGLSYNEQFF. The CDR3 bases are TGCAGCGCACCTAGCGGTCTCTCCTACAATGAGCAGTTCTTC.

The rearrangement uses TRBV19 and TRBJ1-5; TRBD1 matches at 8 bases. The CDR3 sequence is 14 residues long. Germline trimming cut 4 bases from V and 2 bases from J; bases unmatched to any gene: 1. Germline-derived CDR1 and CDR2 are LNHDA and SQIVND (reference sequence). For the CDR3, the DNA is TGTGCCAGTAGTACGACAGGGGGCAATCAGCCCCAGCATTTT. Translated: CASSTTGGNQPQHF.

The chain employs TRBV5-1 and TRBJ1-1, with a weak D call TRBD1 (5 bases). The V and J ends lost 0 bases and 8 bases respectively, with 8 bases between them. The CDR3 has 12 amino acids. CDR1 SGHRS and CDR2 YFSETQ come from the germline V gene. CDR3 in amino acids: CASSLGQNEAFF. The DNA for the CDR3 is TGCGCCAGCAGCTTGGGACAGAACGAAGCTTTCTTT.

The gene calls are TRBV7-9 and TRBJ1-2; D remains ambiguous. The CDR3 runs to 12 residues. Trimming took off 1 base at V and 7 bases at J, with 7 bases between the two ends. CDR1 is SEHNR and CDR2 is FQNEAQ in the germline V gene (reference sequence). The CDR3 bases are TGTGCCAGCAGCTTAGGGCAGTTTGGCTACACCTTC. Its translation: CASSLGQFGYTF.

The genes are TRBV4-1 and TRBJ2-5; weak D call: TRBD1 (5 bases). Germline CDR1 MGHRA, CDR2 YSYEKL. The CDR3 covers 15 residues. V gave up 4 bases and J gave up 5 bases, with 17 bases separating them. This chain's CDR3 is CASSRLLGEGETQYF. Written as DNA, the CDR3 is TGCGCCAGCAGCCGCCTCCTAGGGGAAGGGGAGACCCAGTACTTC.